This T cell receptor (beta chain) is drawn from a study of blood T cell repertoires in COVID-19. Overall study context: The United States, Italy and Spain supplied acute and convalescent COVID-19 samples.

In the original analysis: How many nucleated cells were present was estimated from reference gene primer amplification. Sequenced by immunoSEQ multiplex PCR; TCRdb stores in-frame clones only, minus some. The V and J calls and clone size were taken over from that table, and D and trimming were inferred from the DNA. The data contain about 340,000 clones, about 86% of them singletons. The CDR3 covers 14 residues. Germline loops: CDR1 MNHEY, CDR2 SVGAGI. The ends lost 4 bases at V and 6 bases at J; junction bases unmatched: 6. In terms of age and location, participants ranged from roughly 18 to 100 years and lived in about 25 US areas. In assigning cohorts, the study relied on participant-reported clinical history.

The sequence was obtained from a woman in her thirties or forties with acute COVID-19. The specimen was PBMCs or T cells enriched from blood (not recorded which). The chain has TRBV6-5 and TRBJ1-1, with 9 bases matching TRBD1. CDR3: CASSWDRVMAEAFF. The CDR3 nucleotides are TGTGCCAGCAGTTGGGACAGGGTCATGGCTGAAGCTTTCTTT.